What follows are 20 T cell receptor beta chains derived from one specimen sequenced in a study of cytomegalovirus exposure and HLA in healthy donors. The PCR had 60 Vbeta and 13 Jbeta primers. Repertoires were generated with immunoSEQ multiplex PCR, while TCRdb's copy carries only in-frame clones and drops some. Among some 150,000 clones listed, 63% were seen once. Sequenced: PBMCs. These receptor sequences come from a woman aged 55-70 years in good health and CMV-seropositive.

The rearrangement uses TRBV28 and TRBJ2-4; tentatively, D is TRBD2 (5 bases). This CDR3 comprises 15 residues. CDR1 is MDHEN, CDR2 SYDVKM, per germline. Trimming stripped 4 bases from V and 3 bases from J, with 13 bases between. CDR3 protein: CASSSGMVDKNIQYF. Here the CDR3 DNA reads TGTGCCAGCAGTTCCGGGATGGTTGACAAAAACATTCAGTACTTC.

The chain employs TRBV14 and TRBJ2-7, with 9 bases fitting TRBD2. The V gene end was trimmed by 2 bases and the J gene end by 6 bases; junction bases not matched to a gene: 8. CDR1 and CDR2 (germline): SGHDN, FVKESK. There are 15 residues in the CDR3. The CDR3 loop is CASSQRLAGVGEQYF. For the CDR3, the DNA is TGTGCCAGCAGCCAAAGGTTAGCGGGAGTGGGCGAGCAGTACTTC. Supplemented by reference TRBV14 and TRBJ2-7, the full variable domain reads EAGVTQFPSHSVIEKGQTVTLRCDPISGHDNLYWYRRVMGKEIKFLLHFVKESKQDESGMPNNRFLAERTGGTYSTLKVQPAELEDSGVYFCASSQRLAGVGEQYFGPGTRLTVT.

The rearrangement links TRBV4-3 to TRBJ2-7, with D possibly TRBD1 on 6 matching bases. Trimming shortened V by 4 bases and J by 5 bases, and 18 bases separated the two germline ends. This CDR3 has 15 residues. Germline values: CDR1 LGHNA, CDR2 YSLEER. The CDR3 here is CASSLISGQGNEQYF. The CDR3 DNA reads as TGCGCCAGCAGCCTTATCTCGGGGCAGGGGAACGAGCAGTACTTC.

This sequence joins TRBV7-3 and TRBJ2-6; D is possibly TRBD1 (5 bases). The CDR3 consists of 14 residues. The V gene's germline CDR1 is SGHTA and CDR2 FQGTGA. Deletions cut 5 bases from V and 3 bases from J, with 8 bases between. The CDR3 DNA is TGTGCCAGCAGCCAGGGTGGTGGGGCCAACGTCCTGACTTTC. It translates to CASSQGGGANVLTF.

The chain links TRBV25-1 to TRBJ1-3; no definite D call. This CDR3 has 17 amino acids. V gave up 3 bases and J gave up 0 bases, with 15 bases separating them. The V gene's germline CDR1 is MGHDK and CDR2 SYGVNS. CDR3: CASSDTGSPRSGNTIYF. The CDR3, as DNA: TGTGCCAGCAGTGACACGGGGTCCCCGCGCTCTGGAAACACCATATATTTT.

J is TRBJ1-2 and V is TRBV7-3; D perhaps matches TRBD1 (5 bases). Per the germline V gene, CDR1 is SGHTA and CDR2 is FQGTGA. V was trimmed by 4 bases and J by 6 bases, leaving 15 bases between them. The CDR3 is 14 amino acids. The CDR3 bases are TGTGCCAGCAGCTCGACGGGGGGTGAGGATGGCTACACCTTC. This gives the protein CASSSTGGEDGYTF.

The chain is built from TRBV10-3 and TRBJ2-5, with D possibly TRBD2 on 6 matching bases. The CDR3 sequence is 15 residues long. Trimming removed 3 bases from V and 2 bases from J, with 13 bases in between. CDR1 is ENHRY and CDR2 is SYGVKD in the germline V gene. CDR3 DNA: TGTGCCATCAGTGACCGACTAGAAACTCAAGAGACCCAGTACTTC. Translation: CAISDRLETQETQYF.

This clone was picked up one time. The rearrangement links TRBV5-6 to TRBJ1-1; 7 nucleotides agree with TRBD1. The CDR3 contains 15 residues. Germline V lookup: CDR1 SGHDT, CDR2 YYEEEE. V lost 4 bases and J lost 1; bases outside the gene matches: 7. The CDR3 sequence: CASSNRGLGNTEAFF. As DNA, the CDR3 is TGTGCCAGCAGCAATAGGGGGCTTGGGAACACTGAAGCTTTCTTT.

The CDR3 coding sequence is TGCGCCAGCAGCGAATTAGGGGCAGGCGGTGGCTACACCTTC. It codes for CASSELGAGGGYTF. V usage is TRBV5-1 and J usage is TRBJ1-2, with D perhaps TRBD1 (5 bases). Trimming shortened V by 4 bases and J by 7 bases, and 17 bases separated the two germline ends. This CDR3 has 14 amino acids. Germline V lookup: CDR1 SGHRS, CDR2 YFSETQ. Complete variable domain (other parts from reference TRBV5-1 and TRBJ1-2): KAGVTQTPRYLIKTRGQQVTLSCSPISGHRSVSWYQQTPGQGLQFLFEYFSETQRNKGNFPGRFSGRQFSNSRSEMNVSTLELGDSALYLCASSELGAGGGYTFGSGTRLTVV.

J is TRBJ1-1 and V is TRBV6-1, with unresolved D. The CDR3 loop spans 14 amino acids. Germline V gene sequence: CDR1 MNHNS, CDR2 SASEGT. V lost 1 base and J lost 2, with 8 bases in between. The CDR3 sequence is CASSEVGGNTEAFF. CDR3 DNA sequence: TGTGCCAGCAGTGAAGTAGGAGGAAACACTGAAGCTTTCTTT.

This clone was seen just once. The chain links TRBV6-5 to TRBJ2-7; 7 bases align to TRBD2. Germline V gene data show CDR1 as MNHEY and CDR2 as SVGAGI. This CDR3 region has 15 residues. Unmatched junction bases numbered 16, after V lost 7 bases and J lost 7 bases. The CDR3 reads CASTHNGGRAWEQYF. The CDR3 coding sequence is TGTGCCAGCACCCACAATGGTGGGAGGGCATGGGAGCAGTACTTC.

Turning to this clone: The same CDR3 arises from other DNA sequences in this sample as well. The chain couples TRBV9 to TRBJ2-2, with TRBD2 identical over 8 bases. Germline V gene sequence: CDR1 SGDLS, CDR2 YYNGEE. V was clipped by 0 bases and J by 5 bases; unmatched bases: 3. The CDR3 extends over 15 amino acids. CDR3 region: CASSVAGGGTGELFF. Written as DNA, the CDR3 is TGTGCCAGCAGCGTAGCGGGAGGGGGTACCGGGGAGCTGTTTTTT. Using reference TRBV9 and TRBJ2-2 for the parts outside the CDR3, the full variable domain is DSGVTQTPKHLITATGQRVTLRCSPRSGDLSVYWYQQSLDQGLQFLIQYYNGEERAKGNILERFSAQQFPDLHSELNLSSLELGDSALYFCASSVAGGGTGELFFGEGSRLTVL.

This clone was counted between two and nine times. V is TRBV4-1 and J is TRBJ1-5; D call uncertain. This CDR3 contains 17 residues. Germline CDR1 reads MGHRA; CDR2 reads YSYEKL. Deletions cut 6 bases from V and 2 bases from J, with 20 bases between. The CDR3 loop reads CASSKDPGSEGNQPQHF. The CDR3, as DNA: TGCGCCAGCAGTAAAGATCCGGGTTCAGAAGGCAATCAGCCCCAGCATTTT.

The chain uses TRBV7-8 and TRBJ2-7; 15 positions match TRBD2. The V and J ends lost 2 bases and 4 bases, in that order; junction bases with no gene match: 6. Germline V gives CDR1 SGHVS, CDR2 FQNEAQ. The CDR3 length is 17 residues. The CDR3 protein is CASSLYGLAGGQYEQYF. Written as DNA, the CDR3 is TGTGCCAGCAGCTTATATGGACTAGCGGGAGGGCAGTACGAGCAGTACTTC. Filled out from reference TRBV7-8 and TRBJ2-7, the complete variable domain reads GAGVSQSPRYKVAKRGQDVALRCDPISGHVSLFWYQQALGQGPEFLTYFQNEAQLDKSGLPSDRFFAERPEGSVSTLKIQRTQQEDSAVYLCASSLYGLAGGQYEQYFGPGTRLTVT.

This chain connects TRBV5-1 to TRBJ2-1; 10 bases fit TRBD2. The CDR3 is made up of 15 amino acids. Unmatched junction bases numbered 8, after V lost 4 bases and J lost 7 bases. Germline lookup yields CDR1 SGHRS and CDR2 YFSETQ. The CDR3 DNA sequence: TGCGCCAGCAGCCGAAGCGGGAGGGGGGGGAATGAGCAGTTCTTC. Amino acids: CASSRSGRGGNEQFF.

V usage is TRBV30 and J usage is TRBJ2-1; TRBD2 matches at 12 bases. There are 15 residues in the CDR3. Trimming cost V 3 bases and J 6 bases; bases outside gene matches: 6. Germline V gives CDR1 GTSNPN, CDR2 SVGIG (reference sequence). The CDR3 DNA sequence: TGTGCCTGGAGACCAACTAGCGGGAGGTTCAATGAGCAGTTCTTC. This translates into CAWRPTSGRFNEQFF.

This chain links TRBV7-9 with TRBJ2-1, with 9 bases identical to TRBD2. V shed 0 bases, J shed 8 bases, and the junction held 5 bases outside the gene matches. Germline CDR1 reads SEHNR; CDR2 reads FQNEAQ (reference sequence). The CDR3 covers 15 residues. The CDR3 nucleotides are TGTGCCAGCAGCTTAGCGCTAGCGGGAACCCATGAGCAGTTCTTC. It is translated as CASSLALAGTHEQFF.

V usage is TRBV6-4 and J usage is TRBJ2-1; 14 nucleotides line up with TRBD2. The CDR3 has 15 residues. V trimming: 2 bases; J trimming: 8 bases; junction bases outside the gene matches: 2. Per germline, CDR1 MRHNA and CDR2 SNTAGT. The DNA for the CDR3 is TGTGCCAGCAGTGACGGGACTAGCGGGAGCTATGAGCAGTTCTTC. It yields the protein CASSDGTSGSYEQFF.

This chain joins TRBV10-3 and TRBJ2-3; possibly TRBD1 for D (6 bases). Germline loops: CDR1 ENHRY, CDR2 SYGVKD. Trimming removed 4 bases at V and 5 bases at J, with 10 bases between. CDR3 length equals 13 residues. The CDR3 loop is CAISGTGKDTQYF. The CDR3 DNA reads as TGTGCCATCAGTGGTACAGGGAAAGATACGCAGTATTTT.

This chain links TRBV29-1 with TRBJ2-1, with TRBD2 identical over 7 bases. V trimming: 1 base; J trimming: 3 bases; junction bases outside the gene matches: 21. Germline V lookup: CDR1 SQVTM, CDR2 ANQGSEA. The CDR3 runs to 20 residues. CDR3 bases: TGCAGCGTTGAAGTCTACACCCTGGAACGGGGCGGGGGTAACTACAATGAGCAGTTCTTC. Protein sequence: CSVEVYTLERGGGNYNEQFF.